What follows are 27 T cell receptor beta chains derived from one specimen sequenced in a study of blood T cell repertoires in COVID-19. The data were produced by immunoSEQ multiplex PCR, yet TCRdb's version contains in-frame clones alone and is incomplete. The sample lists approximately 50,000 clones, about 75% occurring once. Sequenced input: peripheral blood. The origin of the receptors is a man in his forties or fifties with active or convalescent COVID-19.

J is TRBJ2-2 and V is TRBV5-8; 8 positions agree with TRBD1. This CDR3 has 15 amino acids. Trimming cost V 9 bases and J 4 bases; bases outside gene matches: 11. Germline-derived CDR1 and CDR2 are SGHTS and YDEGEE. The CDR3 sequence is CATSTGARSTGELFF. CDR3 bases: TGTGCCACCTCGACAGGGGCTAGGAGCACCGGGGAGCTGTTTTTT.

This clone was seen once. The chain has TRBV10-1 and TRBJ2-1, with TRBD1 as a possible D gene (6 bases). The V and J ends lost 10 bases and 5 bases respectively, with 18 bases between them. The CDR3 runs to 14 residues. Looked up from germline, CDR1 is WNHNN and CDR2 is SYGVQD (reference sequence). As DNA, the CDR3 is TGCGCCACCCCAAGAAGGACAGAACACAATGAGCAGTTCTTC. Amino acids: CATPRRTEHNEQFF.

CDR3 in DNA: TGTGCCAGCAGCTTACCTCCAGGGTCCCGAGAGACCCAGTACTTC. Its protein product is CASSLPPGSRETQYF. This chain uses TRBV7-8 with TRBJ2-5, with D maybe TRBD1 (5 bases). V lost 2 bases and J lost 4, with 14 bases in between. The CDR3 length is 15 residues. CDR1 is SGHVS and CDR2 is FQNEAQ in the germline V gene.

The CDR3 spells CASSRPGLAGRSTDTQYF. DNA of the CDR3: TGTGCCAGCAGCAGGCCGGGACTAGCGGGGCGGAGCACAGATACGCAGTATTTT. The gene calls are TRBV5-4 and TRBJ2-3, with 13 nucleotides matching TRBD2. This CDR3 spans 18 amino acids. The V segment lost 4 bases and the J segment 0 bases; nucleotides outside the gene matches: 8. CDR1 and CDR2 from the germline V gene are SGHNT and YYREEE (reference sequence).

The chain has TRBV11-3 and TRBJ2-1; no definite D call. Between the trimmed V and J ends, which lost 4 bases and 7 bases, there was a span of 11 bases. The CDR3 contains 13 residues. Germline V gives CDR1 SGHNT, CDR2 YENEEA. CDR3 in DNA: TGTGCCAGCAGCTCCCTCGCGCATAATGAGCAGTTCTTC. This encodes CASSSLAHNEQFF.

The genes are TRBV5-4 and TRBJ2-1, with 9 nucleotides matching TRBD1. The CDR3 runs 15 residues. Trimming removed 2 bases from V and 2 bases from J; junction bases left unmatched: 2. In germline, CDR1 is SGHNT, CDR2 YYREEE (reference sequence). The CDR3 is CASSLGTGPYNEQFF. The CDR3 DNA follows: TGTGCCAGCAGCTTAGGGACAGGGCCCTACAATGAGCAGTTCTTC.

The chain carries TRBV2 and TRBJ1-5; D ambiguous. The germline V gene has CDR1 SNHLY and CDR2 FYNNEI. The V and J ends lost 5 bases and 7 bases respectively, with 6 bases between them. This CDR3 spans 11 amino acids. CDR3 nucleotides: TGTGCCAGCAGTTCCAGGCAGCCCCAGCATTTT. This encodes CASSSRQPQHF.

This chain connects TRBV6-5 to TRBJ2-5, with TRBD2 matching over 8 bases. The J segment lost 3 bases and the V segment lost 10 bases, leaving 7 bases of the junction unmatched. Germline values: CDR1 MNHEY, CDR2 SVGAGI. The CDR3 sequence is 13 residues long. The CDR3 sequence: CATESSGKETQYF. CDR3 coding DNA: TGTGCCACCGAAAGTAGCGGGAAAGAGACCCAGTACTTC.

This clone was found a few times. The chain couples TRBV4-1 to TRBJ1-2; 8 nucleotides agree with TRBD1. The junction had 9 bases not matched to a gene; V was cut back by 2 bases and J by 7 bases. Germline V CDR1 and CDR2: MGHRA, YSYEKL. This CDR3 comprises 15 residues. This CDR3 reads CASSQPGQGGFGYTF. The CDR3 DNA sequence: TGCGCCAGCAGCCAACCCGGACAGGGTGGATTTGGCTACACCTTC.

This chain joins TRBV18 and TRBJ2-2; D is uncertain. CDR3 length: 14 amino acids. Trimming removed 2 bases at V and 2 bases at J, with 6 bases between. Germline V CDR1 and CDR2: KGHSH, LQKENI. The CDR3 reads CASSPAENTGELFF. The CDR3 region has the DNA TGTGCCAGCTCACCAGCGGAAAACACCGGGGAGCTGTTTTTT. Full variable domain (outside the CDR3, taken from reference TRBV18 and TRBJ2-2): NAGVMQNPRHLVRRRGQEARLRCSPMKGHSHVYWYRQLPEEGLKFMVYLQKENIIDESGMPKERFSAEFPKEGPSILRIQQVVRGDSAAYFCASSPAENTGELFFGEGSRLTVL.

V usage is TRBV4-1 and J usage is TRBJ2-1; 7 bases are a match to TRBD2. The CDR3 runs to 16 residues. Germline V gene data show CDR1 as MGHRA and CDR2 as YSYEKL. The ends lost 1 base at V and 5 bases at J; junction bases unmatched: 8. CDR3 loop: CASSQVGEGRNNEQFF. CDR3 nucleotides: TGCGCCAGCAGCCAAGTCGGGGAGGGCAGGAACAATGAGCAGTTCTTC.

The gene calls are TRBV19 and TRBJ1-1, with D possibly TRBD1 on 6 matching bases. Trimming shortened V by 10 bases and J by 10 bases, and 22 bases separated the two germline ends. Germline CDR1 and CDR2: LNHDA and SQIVND (reference sequence). The CDR3 is 13 amino acids. Here the CDR3 reads CATQVGAGGGAFF. In DNA form, the CDR3 reads TGTGCCACCCAAGTGGGGGCGGGGGGGGGAGCTTTCTTT.

The chain has TRBV7-2 and TRBJ2-2; tentatively, D is TRBD2 (5 bases). The germline V gene has CDR1 SGHTA and CDR2 FQGNSA. V lost 5 bases and J 7 bases, leaving 8 bases between the germline ends. This CDR3 has 12 amino acids. The CDR3 coding sequence is TGTGCCAGCAGCCACGGGGTCGGGGAGCTGTTTTTT. Translated: CASSHGVGELFF. The complete variable domain, with remaining parts taken from reference TRBV7-2 and TRBJ2-2, reads GAGVSQSPSNKVTEKGKDVELRCDPISGHTALYWYRQSLGQGLEFLIYFQGNSAPDKSGLPSDRFSAERTGGSVSTLTIQRTQQEDSAVYLCASSHGVGELFFGEGSRLTVL.

The rearrangement links TRBV24-1 to TRBJ2-7; D gene uncertain. The CDR3 sequence is 17 residues long. V gave up 6 bases and J gave up 2 bases, with 22 bases separating them. CDR1 is KGHDR and CDR2 is SFDVKD in the germline V gene. The CDR3 region is CATSHIFILGSPYEQYF. CDR3 sequence (DNA): TGTGCCACCAGTCACATCTTTATCTTGGGCTCCCCCTACGAGCAGTACTTC.

The CDR3 sequence is CASTRQGYQGTEAFF. In DNA, the CDR3 is TGTGCCAGCACCAGACAGGGGTATCAGGGCACTGAAGCTTTCTTT. The gene calls are TRBV6-6 and TRBJ1-1; 8 bases match TRBD1. The V segment lost 7 bases and the J segment 4 bases; nucleotides outside the gene matches: 11. Germline V gene data show CDR1 as MNHNY and CDR2 as SVGAGI (reference sequence). The CDR3 has 15 amino acids.

This clone was seen more than once but under ten times. This chain uses TRBV27 with TRBJ2-7, with a tentative D call TRBD2 (6 bases). CDR3 length: 9 residues. The V gene's germline CDR1 is MNHEY and CDR2 SMNVEV (reference sequence). CDR3 in amino acids: CAPGREQYF. CDR3 coding DNA: TGTGCTCCTGGGAGGGAGCAGTACTTC.

CDR3 nucleotides: TGCGCCAGCAGCCAAGAAGCGGCCGGAACCCCCCATGGCTACACCTTC. It translates to CASSQEAAGTPHGYTF. This sequence joins TRBV4-1 and TRBJ1-2; D gene unclear. V was trimmed by 0 bases and J by 6 bases, leaving 17 bases between them. CDR1 MGHRA and CDR2 YSYEKL come from the germline V gene. This CDR3 is built from 16 residues.

The genes are TRBV18 and TRBJ2-5; TRBD1 matches at 9 bases. Germline lookup yields CDR1 KGHSH and CDR2 LQKENI. Trimming at V came to 4 bases and at J to 4 bases, leaving 4 bases not matched to a gene. CDR3 length equals 14 residues. The CDR3 DNA sequence: TGTGCCAGCTCACGGACAGGGGACCGAGAGACCCAGTACTTC. This gives the protein CASSRTGDRETQYF.

The chain combines TRBV5-4 with TRBJ1-2, with a weak D call TRBD1 (5 bases). Germline CDR1 and CDR2: SGHNT and YYREEE (reference sequence). Deletions cut 2 bases from V and 5 bases from J, with 13 bases between. The CDR3 is 14 amino acids. The CDR3 bases are TGTGCCAGCAGCTTAGGCAGGGTGGGTTATGGCTACACCTTC. This gives the protein CASSLGRVGYGYTF.

This clone was found a few times. J is TRBJ2-1 and V is TRBV7-8; tentative D call: TRBD2 (6 bases). This CDR3 has 12 amino acids. The germline gives CDR1 SGHVS, CDR2 FQNEAQ. V lost 2 bases to trimming and J lost 11 bases, with 10 bases between them. The CDR3 sequence: CASSLLEGKQFF. The CDR3 region has the DNA TGTGCCAGCAGCTTATTGGAGGGTAAGCAGTTCTTC.

The gene calls are TRBV5-5 and TRBJ2-3; TRBD2 agrees at 11 bases. Trimming took 3 bases from V and 3 from J; bases not matched to a gene: 3. Germline V gene sequence: CDR1 SGHKS, CDR2 YYEKEE (reference sequence). This CDR3 spans 15 amino acids. CDR3 nucleotides: TGTGCCAGCAGCTCCCGGACTAGCGGGACAGATACGCAGTATTTT. Amino acid sequence: CASSSRTSGTDTQYF.

J is TRBJ1-2 and V is TRBV25-1; the D is unclear. The CDR3 runs to 13 residues. The germline V and J ends were trimmed by 1 base and 8 bases, with 11 bases remaining between them. Germline V gene sequence: CDR1 MGHDK, CDR2 SYGVNS. The CDR3 sequence is CASSESADLGYTF. The CDR3, as DNA: TGTGCCAGCAGTGAATCGGCCGACTTGGGCTACACCTTC.

This clone showed up just once. The chain has TRBV6-4 and TRBJ1-4, with D possibly being TRBD1 (5 bases). The CDR3 extends over 9 amino acids. The germline V and J ends were trimmed by 11 bases and 11 bases, with 9 bases remaining between them. From germline, CDR1 is MRHNA and CDR2 SNTAGT. The CDR3 DNA reads TGTGCCCCTGCAGGGAAACTGTTTTTT. It is translated as CAPAGKLFF.

This sequence joins TRBV6-2 or TRBV6-3 and TRBJ2-7; perhaps TRBD2 as D (5 bases). This CDR3 has 15 residues. The V gene lost 5 bases and the J gene lost 0 bases, with 14 bases spanning the gap. The V gene's germline CDR1 is MNHEY and CDR2 SVGEGT. The CDR3 sequence: CASSPRAGYSYEQYF. The CDR3 bases are TGTGCCAGCAGTCCCCGCGCGGGTTACTCCTACGAGCAGTACTTC.

The J gene is TRBJ1-4, the V gene TRBV6-1; D unresolved. Deletions cut 5 bases from V and 0 bases from J, with 7 bases between. The CDR3 covers 14 residues. Germline CDR1 reads MNHNS; CDR2 reads SASEGT. CDR3 nucleotides: TGTGCCAGCAGTTTAGATGCAACTAATGAAAAACTGTTTTTT. Its translation is CASSLDATNEKLFF.

The J gene is TRBJ2-3, the V gene TRBV5-8; D may be TRBD2 (6 bases). The ends were cut back, 0 bases at V and 3 bases at J, with 17 bases in the middle. CDR3 length: 17 amino acids. The germline CDR1 and CDR2 sequences are SGHTS and YDEGEE. In DNA, the CDR3 is TGTGCCAGCAGCTTGGGGCACGGGGGAGAAATGACAGATACGCAGTATTTT. This sequence encodes CASSLGHGGEMTDTQYF.

V is TRBV7-2 and J is TRBJ1-2, with a weak D call TRBD1 (6 bases). Looked up from germline, CDR1 is SGHTA and CDR2 is FQGNSA. V dropped 5 bases and J dropped 4 bases, with 14 bases sitting between them. The CDR3 extends over 14 amino acids. The CDR3 loop is CASSLSTGFYGYTF. CDR3 DNA: TGTGCCAGCAGCCTATCTACAGGGTTCTATGGCTACACCTTC.